One sample yielded the 10 T cell receptor beta chains listed below, sequenced in a study of brain T cells in children with intractable seizures. Time point in this sample: blood from clinic visit 5 months post-surgery; TSC patient then seizure free. The data were produced by immunoSEQ multiplex PCR, yet TCRdb's version contains in-frame clones alone and is incomplete. The sample lists around 340,000 clones; about 93% were seen once. This material consisted of peripheral blood, taken about 5 months after surgery. The receptor set was obtained from a boy under two years old with tuberous sclerosis and intractable seizures.

The gene calls are TRBV7-6 and TRBJ2-7; D gene ambiguous. The CDR3 covers 13 residues. In germline, CDR1 is SGHVS, CDR2 FNYEAQ. V was pared by 5 bases and J by 0 bases, with 8 bases between. The chain's CDR3 is CASSPQPSYEQYF. The CDR3 region has the DNA TGTGCCAGCAGCCCCCAGCCCTCCTACGAGCAGTACTTC.

The chain carries TRBV6-5 and TRBJ1-1; D is unresolved. The V and J ends lost 6 bases and 7 bases respectively, with 6 bases between them. The CDR3 runs to 10 residues. CDR1 and CDR2 (germline): MNHEY, SVGAGI. CDR3 sequence: CASSHGEAFF. The CDR3 bases are TGTGCCAGCAGCCATGGTGAAGCTTTCTTT.

The V gene is TRBV5-1, the J gene TRBJ1-2, with a possible D match to TRBD1 (5 bases). The V end lost 0 bases, the J end lost 7 bases, and 10 bases lay between the germline ends. CDR3 length: 13 residues. Looked up from germline, CDR1 is SGHRS and CDR2 is YFSETQ. The CDR3 nucleotides read TGCGCCAGCAGCTTGGGGCAGGGAGGTGGCTACACCTTC. Translated, it gives CASSLGQGGGYTF.

This chain joins TRBV9 and TRBJ2-1, with 7 bases lining up with TRBD2. Losses at the gene ends were 3 bases for V and 8 bases for J; bases not matched to a gene: 14. The CDR3 is 16 amino acids. Germline lookup yields CDR1 SGDLS and CDR2 YYNGEE. The CDR3 reads CASSAEGRSRGDEQFF. CDR3 in DNA: TGTGCCAGCAGCGCGGAAGGGCGGAGCCGGGGGGATGAGCAGTTCTTC.

This clone was seen once. Distinct nucleotide sequences in the sample also encode this CDR3. The chain uses TRBV5-1 and TRBJ1-4; D unclear. Germline V CDR1 and CDR2: SGHRS, YFSETQ. The CDR3 covers 14 residues. V was pared by 0 bases and J by 5 bases, with 8 bases between. This CDR3 is CASSLAGGNEKLFF. The CDR3 DNA reads TGCGCCAGCAGCTTGGCGGGCGGAAATGAAAAACTGTTTTTT.

This clone has a handful of counts. J is TRBJ2-7 and V is TRBV20-1; 9 nucleotides agree with TRBD2. The CDR3 is 14 residues long. V shed 3 bases and J 1 base; nucleotides not matched to a gene: 4. Germline CDR1 reads DFQATT; CDR2 reads SNEGSKA (reference sequence). DNA of the CDR3: TGCAGTGCTAGTTGGACTAGCGTATCCTACGAGCAGTACTTC. Its translation: CSASWTSVSYEQYF.

This clone has a single count. The J gene is TRBJ1-1, the V gene TRBV7-2; perhaps TRBD1 as D (6 bases). The CDR3 consists of 19 residues. V lost 5 bases and J 1 base, leaving 26 bases between the germline ends. Germline V lookup: CDR1 SGHTA, CDR2 FQGNSA. This CDR3 reads CASSPQRRGLFRGNTEAFF. The DNA for the CDR3 is TGTGCCAGCAGCCCCCAGCGAAGGGGGTTATTTCGCGGGAACACTGAAGCTTTCTTT.

This chain connects TRBV3-1 (or the pseudogene TRBV3-2) to TRBJ2-1, with 12 bases fitting TRBD2. From germline, CDR1 is LGHDT and CDR2 YNNKEL (reference sequence). CDR3 length: 16 amino acids. Unmatched junction bases numbered 3, after V lost 1 base and J lost 5 bases. The CDR3 nucleotides are TGTGCCAGCAGCCAAGGTCGGACTAGCGGGAACAATGAGCAGTTCTTC. It specifies CASSQGRTSGNNEQFF.

About this clone itself: Other DNA sequences in this specimen translate into the identical CDR3. The chain employs TRBV9 and TRBJ2-1, with 10 bases aligning to TRBD2. Trimming took 3 bases from V and 2 from J; bases not matched to a gene: 5. The CDR3 contains 16 residues. Germline-derived CDR1 and CDR2 are SGDLS and YYNGEE. As DNA, the CDR3 is TGTGCCAGCAGCGCCTTTCTAGCGGGGGCCTACAATGAGCAGTTCTTC. Encoded protein: CASSAFLAGAYNEQFF.

The chain couples TRBV7-9 to TRBJ1-2; 9 bases agree with TRBD1. Germline V gene lookup returns CDR1 SEHNR and CDR2 FQNEAQ (reference sequence). The CDR3 is made up of 15 amino acids. V lost 5 bases to trimming and J lost 2 bases; unmatched junction nucleotides: 6. The DNA of the CDR3 is TGTGCCAGCAGCACAAACAGGGGGCTGAACTATGGCTACACCTTC. Translated: CASSTNRGLNYGYTF.